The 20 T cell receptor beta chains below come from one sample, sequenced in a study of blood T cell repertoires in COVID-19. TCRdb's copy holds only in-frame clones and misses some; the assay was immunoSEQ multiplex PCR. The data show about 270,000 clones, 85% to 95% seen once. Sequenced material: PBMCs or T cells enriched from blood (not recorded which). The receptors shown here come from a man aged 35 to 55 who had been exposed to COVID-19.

CDR3 coding DNA: TGTGCCAGCAGCCTACTAGCGGGAGAAGATACGCAGTATTTT. It is translated as CASSLLAGEDTQYF. The rearrangement links TRBV7-3 to TRBJ2-3; 11 bases line up with TRBD2. V lost 5 bases, J lost 5 bases, and 3 bases stayed unmatched. The CDR3 is 14 residues long. The germline V gene has CDR1 SGHTA and CDR2 FQGTGA.

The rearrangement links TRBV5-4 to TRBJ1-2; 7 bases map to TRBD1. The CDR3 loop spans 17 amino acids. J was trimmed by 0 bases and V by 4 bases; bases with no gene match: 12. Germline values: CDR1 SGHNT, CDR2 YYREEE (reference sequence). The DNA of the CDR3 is TGTGCCAGCAGCGGTAAACCGGGACAGAGCTCTAACTATGGCTACACCTTC. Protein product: CASSGKPGQSSNYGYTF. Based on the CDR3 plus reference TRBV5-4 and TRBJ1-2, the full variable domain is ETGVTQSPTHLIKTRGQQVTLRCSSQSGHNTVSWYQQALGQGPQFIFQYYREEENGRGNFPPRFSGLQFPNYSSELNVNALELDDSALYLCASSGKPGQSSNYGYTFGSGTRLTVV.

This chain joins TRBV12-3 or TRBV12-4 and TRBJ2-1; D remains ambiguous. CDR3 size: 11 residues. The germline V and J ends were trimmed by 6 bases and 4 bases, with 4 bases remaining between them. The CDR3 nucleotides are TGTGCCAGCAGCATTTACAATGAGCAGTTCTTC. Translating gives CASSIYNEQFF.

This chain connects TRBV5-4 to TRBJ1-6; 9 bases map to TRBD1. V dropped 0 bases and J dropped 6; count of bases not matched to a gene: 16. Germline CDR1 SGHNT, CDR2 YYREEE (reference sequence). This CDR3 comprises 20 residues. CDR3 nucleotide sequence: TGTGCCAGCAGCTTGGATTGGGACAGGGTTGCCTCAACCTCTAATTCACCCCTCCACTTT. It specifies CASSLDWDRVASTSNSPLHF.

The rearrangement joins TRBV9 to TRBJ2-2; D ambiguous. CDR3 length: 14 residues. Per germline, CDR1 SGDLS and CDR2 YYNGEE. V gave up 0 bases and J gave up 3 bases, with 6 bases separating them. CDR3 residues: CASSVAPDTGELFF. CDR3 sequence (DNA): TGTGCCAGCAGCGTAGCTCCGGACACCGGGGAGCTGTTTTTT. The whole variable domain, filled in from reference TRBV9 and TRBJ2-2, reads DSGVTQTPKHLITATGQRVTLRCSPRSGDLSVYWYQQSLDQGLQFLIQYYNGEERAKGNILERFSAQQFPDLHSELNLSSLELGDSALYFCASSVAPDTGELFFGEGSRLTVL.

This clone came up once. The CDR3 sequence: CASSLASPTEAFF. For the CDR3, the DNA is TGTGCCAGCAGCCTTGCAAGCCCCACTGAAGCTTTCTTT. V is TRBV7-9 and J is TRBJ1-1; D is undetermined. Germline V gives CDR1 SEHNR, CDR2 FQNEAQ (reference sequence). Deletions cut 5 bases from V and 4 bases from J, with 11 bases between. The CDR3 spans 13 residues.

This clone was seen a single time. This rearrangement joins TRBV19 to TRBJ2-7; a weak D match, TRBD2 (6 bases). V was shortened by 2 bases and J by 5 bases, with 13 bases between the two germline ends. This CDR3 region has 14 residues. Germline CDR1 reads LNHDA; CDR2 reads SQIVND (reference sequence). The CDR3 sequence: CASSISGSPHEQYF. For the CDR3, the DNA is TGTGCCAGTAGTATATCCGGGAGTCCCCACGAGCAGTACTTC. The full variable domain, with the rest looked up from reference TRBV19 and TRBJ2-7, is DGGITQSPKYLFRKEGQNVTLSCEQNLNHDAMYWYRQDPGQGLRLIYYSQIVNDFQKGDIAEGYSVSREKKESFPLTVTSAQKNPTAFYLCASSISGSPHEQYFGPGTRLTVT.

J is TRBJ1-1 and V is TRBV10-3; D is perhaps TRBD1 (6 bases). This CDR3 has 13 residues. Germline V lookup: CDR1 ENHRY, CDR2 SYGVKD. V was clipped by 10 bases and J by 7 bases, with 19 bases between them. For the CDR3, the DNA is TGTGCCACCAAGGCAGGGGAAAACCTTGAAGCTTTCTTT. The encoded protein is CATKAGENLEAFF.

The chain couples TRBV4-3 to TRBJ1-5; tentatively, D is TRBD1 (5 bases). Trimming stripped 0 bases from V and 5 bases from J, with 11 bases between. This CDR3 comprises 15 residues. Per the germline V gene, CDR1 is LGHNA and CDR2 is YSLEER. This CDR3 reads CASSQDLAGDQPQHF. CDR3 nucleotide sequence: TGCGCCAGCAGCCAAGATTTGGCGGGGGATCAGCCCCAGCATTTT.

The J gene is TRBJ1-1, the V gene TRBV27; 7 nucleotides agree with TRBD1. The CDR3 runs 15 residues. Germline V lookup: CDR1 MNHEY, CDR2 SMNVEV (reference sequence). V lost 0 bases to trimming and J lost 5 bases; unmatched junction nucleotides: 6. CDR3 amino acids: CASSLSHRGGTEAFF. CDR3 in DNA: TGTGCCAGCAGTTTATCGCACAGGGGTGGAACTGAAGCTTTCTTT.

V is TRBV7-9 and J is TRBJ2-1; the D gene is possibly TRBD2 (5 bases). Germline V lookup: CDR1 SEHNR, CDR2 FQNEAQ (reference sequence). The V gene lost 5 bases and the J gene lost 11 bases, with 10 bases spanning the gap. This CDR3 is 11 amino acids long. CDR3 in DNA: TGTGCCAGCAGCGGCAGCGGTAAGCAGTTCTTC. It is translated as CASSGSGKQFF.

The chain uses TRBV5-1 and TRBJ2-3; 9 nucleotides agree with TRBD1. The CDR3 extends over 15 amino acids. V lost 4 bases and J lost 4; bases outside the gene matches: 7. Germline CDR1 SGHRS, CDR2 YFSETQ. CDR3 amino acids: CASSAGTGIPDTQYF. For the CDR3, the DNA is TGCGCCAGCAGCGCCGGGACAGGGATCCCAGATACGCAGTATTTT.

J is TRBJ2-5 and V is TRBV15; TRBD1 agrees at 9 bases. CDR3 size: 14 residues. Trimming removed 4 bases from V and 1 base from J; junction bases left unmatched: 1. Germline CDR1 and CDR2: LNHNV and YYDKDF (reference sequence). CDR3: CATSMDRGQETQYF. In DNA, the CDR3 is TGTGCCACCAGCATGGACAGGGGCCAAGAGACCCAGTACTTC.

The CDR3 spells CASSQGHAGGYTF. The CDR3 DNA follows: TGTGCCAGCAGCCAAGGACATGCCGGGGGCTACACCTTC. This rearrangement joins TRBV6-5 to TRBJ1-2; D is perhaps TRBD1 (5 bases). Germline CDR1 reads MNHEY; CDR2 reads SVGAGI. V lost 6 bases and J lost 8, with 16 bases in between. The CDR3 has 13 amino acids.

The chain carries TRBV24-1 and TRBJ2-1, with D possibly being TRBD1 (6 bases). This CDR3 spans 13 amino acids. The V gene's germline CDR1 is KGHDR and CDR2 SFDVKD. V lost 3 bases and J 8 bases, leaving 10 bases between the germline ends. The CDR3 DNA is TGTGCCACCAGTGATCTGAGGGGGTATGAGCAGTTCTTC. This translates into CATSDLRGYEQFF.

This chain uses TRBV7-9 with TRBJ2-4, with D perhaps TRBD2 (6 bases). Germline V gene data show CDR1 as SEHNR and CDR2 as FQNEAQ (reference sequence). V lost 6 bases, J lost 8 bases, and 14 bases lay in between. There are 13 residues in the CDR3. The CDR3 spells CASRGDSGDIQYF. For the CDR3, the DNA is TGTGCCAGCAGAGGGGACTCGGGTGACATTCAGTACTTC.

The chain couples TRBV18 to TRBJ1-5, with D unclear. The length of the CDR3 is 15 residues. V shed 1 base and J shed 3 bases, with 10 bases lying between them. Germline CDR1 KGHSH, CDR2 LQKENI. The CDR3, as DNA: TGTGCCAGCTCACCACGAGACGGAGCCAATCAGCCCCAGCATTTT. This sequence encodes CASSPRDGANQPQHF.

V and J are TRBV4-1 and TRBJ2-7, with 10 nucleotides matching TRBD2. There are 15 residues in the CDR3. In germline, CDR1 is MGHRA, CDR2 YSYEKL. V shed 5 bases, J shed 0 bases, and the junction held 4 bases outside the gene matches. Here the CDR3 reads CASSLTSGSSYEQYF. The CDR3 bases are TGCGCCAGCAGCTTGACTAGCGGGTCCTCCTACGAGCAGTACTTC.

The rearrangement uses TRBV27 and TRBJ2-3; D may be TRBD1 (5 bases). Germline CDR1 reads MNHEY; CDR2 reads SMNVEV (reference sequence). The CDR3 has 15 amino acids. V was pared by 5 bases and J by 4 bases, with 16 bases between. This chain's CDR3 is CASSTGPRVADTQYF. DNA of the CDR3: TGTGCCAGCAGTACCGGGCCCAGGGTGGCAGATACGCAGTATTTT.

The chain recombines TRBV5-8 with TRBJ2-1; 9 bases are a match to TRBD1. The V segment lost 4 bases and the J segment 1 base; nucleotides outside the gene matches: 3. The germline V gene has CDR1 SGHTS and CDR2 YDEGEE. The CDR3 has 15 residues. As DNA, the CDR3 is TGTGCCAGCAGCACCGGGACAGGGTCCTACAATGAGCAGTTCTTC. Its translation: CASSTGTGSYNEQFF.